This T cell receptor (beta chain) was sequenced during a study of T cells in Graves' hyperthyroidism and ophthalmopathy. Study conclusions and caveats: Ophthalmopathy was identified by the model a median roughly six months ahead of onset.

Trimming cost V 6 bases and J 6 bases; bases outside gene matches: 6. The CDR3 extends over 14 amino acids. Researchers amplified the TCR beta CDR3 regions from RNA transcripts. A first-round RT-PCR of the TCR CDR3 used the HTBI primer set. MiXCR, applied by TCRdb to the multiplex PCR reads, yields one record per CDR3 protein. Among about 600,000 distinct CDR3 sequences listed, 16% were seen once. In this sample, this clonotype turned up a few times. Its antigen is unidentified. Lactation, pregnancy, other autoimmune disease or uncontrolled infection led to exclusion of patients. The study based diagnoses on clinical symptoms, serum thyroxine and TRAb, thyroid ultrasound and orbital computed tomography. Cells are PBMCs isolated from 10 ml of fresh blood.

The source of this sequence is a woman aged 40 to 50 with Graves' ophthalmopathy. This chain connects TRBV12-3 or TRBV12-4 to TRBJ2-7, with 12 bases matching TRBD2. Sequenced sample: blood. CDR3 residues: CASRLTSGSFEQYF. The CDR3 DNA reads TGTGCCAGCAGACTGACTAGCGGGAGTTTCGAGCAGTACTTC.